The 28 T cell receptor beta chains reported below all come from one sample, sequenced in a study of CXCR3-negative and CXCR3-positive naive CD8 T cells. The authors prepared UMI-labeled TRB cDNA libraries by 5' RACE. TCRdb re-called the 5' RACE reads; one entry per CDR3 protein, DNA not given. The table for this sample gives 45,000 to 55,000 distinct CDR3 sequences. The material sequenced was memory CD8+ T cells from blood. These receptors all come from a human donor in good health. Some clones in this sample may be carry-over from other donors' samples.

This clonotype is classed as large (0.1 to 1%) by frequency. This chain joins TRBV7-9 and TRBJ2-1; TCRdb gives TRBD1 as the D gene, but with no DNA this cannot be confirmed. The germline V gene encodes CDR1 SEHNR and CDR2 FQNEAQ (reference sequence). There are 13 residues in the CDR3. The CDR3 loop reads CASSSPDGNEQFF.

The chain recombines TRBV18 with TRBJ2-7. Germline V gene sequence: CDR1 KGHSH, CDR2 LQKENI. There are 13 residues in the CDR3. CDR3 loop: CASSPGRAYEQYF.

The chain links TRBV29-1 to TRBJ2-7; TCRdb indicates TRBD1, and absent DNA this call remains unverified. Per the germline V gene, CDR1 is SQVTM and CDR2 is ANQGSEA. The length of the CDR3 is 15 residues. The CDR3 reads CSVELAGTENYEQYF.

This chain links TRBV5-1 with TRBJ2-1; TCRdb names TRBD1, which stays unverified in the absence of DNA. Germline V gene sequence: CDR1 SGHRS, CDR2 YFSETQ. This CDR3 region has 12 residues. CDR3 protein: CASSFTGGEQFF.

The CDR3 loop is CASNPASTDTQYF. The chain links TRBV5-1 to TRBJ2-3. This CDR3 spans 13 amino acids. Germline V CDR1 and CDR2: SGHRS, YFSETQ.

The rearrangement uses TRBV28 and TRBJ2-1; TCRdb outputs TRBD1, but without DNA this stays unchecked. Germline lookup yields CDR1 MDHEN and CDR2 SYDVKM. The CDR3 covers 15 residues. CDR3 amino acids: CASSLYHGTRNEQFF.

This sequence joins TRBV7-8 and TRBJ2-3; without DNA, the TCRdb call of TRBD2 cannot be checked. The V gene's germline CDR1 is SGHVS and CDR2 FQNEAQ. CDR3 size: 17 residues. CDR3 region: CASSLGTSGGAGDTQYF.

The chain combines TRBV2 with TRBJ2-2; TCRdb gives TRBD2 as the D gene, but with no DNA this cannot be confirmed. CDR3 size: 14 residues. Germline loops: CDR1 SNHLY, CDR2 FYNNEI. CDR3 region: CAGGRRTNTGELFF.

The chain carries TRBV29-1 and TRBJ2-1; TCRdb lists TRBD1, though no DNA is available to test this call. This CDR3 has 14 amino acids. Germline values: CDR1 SQVTM, CDR2 ANQGSEA. This CDR3 is CSVGLAGAGDEQFF.

The chain is built from TRBV23-1 and TRBJ2-3; the TRBD2 assignment by TCRdb is unverifiable without DNA. TRBV23-1 qualifies as an ORF whose function is uncertain. The CDR3 is 18 residues long. This chain's CDR3 is CASSQLGEKDSSTDTQYF.

J is TRBJ2-1 and V is TRBV28; as DNA is missing, the TRBD2 call by TCRdb cannot be tested. The germline gives CDR1 MDHEN, CDR2 SYDVKM. The CDR3 extends over 16 amino acids. The CDR3 is CASSLRSGGLYNEQFF. Supplemented by reference TRBV28 and TRBJ2-1, the full variable domain reads DVKVTQSSRYLVKRTGEKVFLECVQDMDHENMFWYRQDPGLGLRLIYFSYDVKMKEKGDIPEGYSVSREKKERFSLILESASTNQTSMYLCASSLRSGGLYNEQFFGPGTRLTVL.

The CDR3 here is CASSPGGSDTQYF. The J gene is TRBJ2-3, the V gene TRBV27; TCRdb proposes TRBD1, but this gene call is untestable without DNA. The CDR3 sequence is 13 residues long. CDR1 MNHEY and CDR2 SMNVEV come from the germline V gene (reference sequence).

This chain joins TRBV2 and TRBJ1-1. Germline-derived CDR1 and CDR2 are SNHLY and FYNNEI. The CDR3 contains 13 residues. The CDR3 sequence is CASSGEQFNEAFF.

This chain connects TRBV7-2 to TRBJ2-5. The CDR3 consists of 14 residues. CDR1 and CDR2 from the germline V gene are SGHTA and FQGNSA. The CDR3 spells CASSLVGSRETQYF.

The chain couples TRBV7-6 to TRBJ2-1; the TRBD2 assignment by TCRdb is unverifiable without DNA. The germline V gene encodes CDR1 SGHVS and CDR2 FNYEAQ. The length of the CDR3 is 13 residues. CDR3 region: CASSPSEGNEQFF. The variable domain in full, with the rest retrieved from reference TRBV7-6 and TRBJ2-1, is GAGVSQSPRYKVTKRGQDVALRCDPISGHVSLYWYRQALGQGPEFLTYFNYEAQQDKSGLPNDRFSAERPEGSISTLTIQRTEQRDSAMYRCASSPSEGNEQFFGPGTRLTVL.

The genes are TRBV20-1 and TRBJ2-6; no DNA is available, so the TRBD1 call from TCRdb remains unchecked. This CDR3 comprises 15 residues. Germline values: CDR1 DFQATT, CDR2 SNEGSKA (reference sequence). The CDR3 loop reads CSAWAGETGANVLTF.

The chain combines TRBV27 with TRBJ2-1; there is no DNA to check the TCRdb D call of TRBD1. Germline V lookup: CDR1 MNHEY, CDR2 SMNVEV (reference sequence). The CDR3 is 14 residues long. The CDR3 protein is CASSTSGPYNEQFF.

The chain's CDR3 is CASKGQSSTYYEQYF. The chain uses TRBV28 and TRBJ2-7; TCRdb's D call, TRBD1, is unchecked because there is no DNA. Germline CDR1 reads MDHEN; CDR2 reads SYDVKM. The CDR3 runs to 15 residues.

The chain employs TRBV29-1 and TRBJ2-6; the D gene TCRdb calls, TRBD1, cannot be checked with no DNA. Germline V gene sequence: CDR1 SQVTM, CDR2 ANQGSEA. CDR3 length: 15 amino acids. CDR3 sequence reads: CSVIPTDSGANVLTF.

The chain combines TRBV6-2 or TRBV6-3 with TRBJ1-5; TCRdb calls TRBD1, which cannot be checked without DNA. There are 14 residues in the CDR3. Looked up from germline, CDR1 is MNHEY and CDR2 is SVGEGT. The CDR3 region is CASGATDSNQPQHF.

V usage is TRBV7-9 and J usage is TRBJ2-7; there is no DNA to check the TCRdb D call of TRBD2. The germline V gene has CDR1 SEHNR and CDR2 FQNEAQ (reference sequence). CDR3 length: 17 amino acids. The CDR3 loop reads CASSSHTAGQDLHEQYF. The full variable domain, its missing parts supplied by reference TRBV7-9 and TRBJ2-7, is DTGVSQNPRHKITKRGQNVTFRCDPISEHNRLYWYRQTLGQGPEFLTYFQNEAQLEKSRLLSDRFSAERPKGSFSTLEIQRTEQGDSAMYLCASSSHTAGQDLHEQYFGPGTRLTVT.

The CDR3 is CASSQTLAYEQYF. V is TRBV3-1 and J is TRBJ2-7. The CDR3 extends over 13 amino acids. CDR1 and CDR2 (germline): LGHDT, YNNKEL (reference sequence).

V gene TRBV27 combines with J gene TRBJ2-5; the D gene TCRdb calls, TRBD2, cannot be checked with no DNA. Per the germline V gene, CDR1 is MNHEY and CDR2 is SMNVEV (reference sequence). This CDR3 is 14 amino acids long. This CDR3 is CASSLIAGQETQYF.

The chain links TRBV25-1 to TRBJ1-1; TCRdb picks TRBD1, but there is no DNA to check that call. Germline CDR1 is MGHDK and CDR2 is SYGVNS. This CDR3 is built from 12 residues. The CDR3 here is CASSDYLYEAFF. Full variable domain (outside the CDR3, taken from reference TRBV25-1 and TRBJ1-1): EADIYQTPRYLVIGTGKKITLECSQTMGHDKMYWYQQDPGMELHLIHYSYGVNSTEKGDLSSESTVSRIRTEHFPLTLESARPSHTSQYLCASSDYLYEAFFGQGTRLTVV.

J is TRBJ2-6 and V is TRBV9. Germline CDR1 is SGDLS and CDR2 is YYNGEE. The CDR3 runs to 11 residues. CDR3 sequence reads: CASKGANVLTF.

The rearrangement links TRBV29-1 to TRBJ2-5; TCRdb calls TRBD1, which cannot be checked without DNA. The CDR3 totals 14 residues. CDR1 and CDR2 (germline): SQVTM, ANQGSEA. CDR3 residues: CSVDLQDSQETQYF.

This chain joins TRBV29-1 and TRBJ2-2; absent DNA, TCRdb's TRBD1 call cannot be checked. The CDR3 runs 16 residues. Germline V gene lookup returns CDR1 SQVTM and CDR2 ANQGSEA. The CDR3: CSVAPTGSFGTGELFF.

The J gene is TRBJ1-1, the V gene TRBV6-2 or TRBV6-3. CDR3 length equals 14 residues. Germline CDR1 and CDR2: MNHEY and SVGEGT. This CDR3 is CASSYGGSDTEAFF.